This TCR beta chain originates from a study of tumor and adjacent non-tumor tissue in lung cancer (dated by TCRdb to the late 2010s). For the study in its entirety: Of the cohort, some 12 patients had adenocarcinoma, 2 had squamous cell carcinoma and 1 had small cell lung cancer. For each patient, one tumor sample and one normal lung sample were taken, giving a few dozen paired specimens that underwent TCRbeta CDR3 sequencing. The study compared bulk TCRbeta repertoires between lung tumor tissue and matched distant non-tumor lung tissue from fewer than 18 lung cancer patients. Among the approximately 15 patients, ages ranged from roughly 30 to 85 years, roughly ten were men and 5 were women, and disease was TNM stage I to III. A total of fewer than 150 million productive TCRbeta reads were generated by sequencing, corresponding to an average of about 4.17 million reads per sample.

Based on the germline V gene (reference sequence), the CDR1 and CDR2 sequences are MNHNY and SVGAGI. Taken from cysteine to phenylalanine, the CDR3 has 15 residues. This entry keeps only the CDR3 DNA: 45 bases, framed from base 1. Between the V and J ends, shortened by 8 bases and 3 bases respectively, the junction contains 20 bases. RNA was isolated from bulk, unsorted tissue, and RNA quality was assessed with a NanoDrop ND-1000 and an Agilent 2100. All donors had newly diagnosed lung cancer, had not received prior chemotherapy, and were admitted for thoracic surgery in China between August and November 2014. Patients who had received previous radiotherapy or chemotherapy, or who had another concurrent cancer, were excluded from the study. Pieces of surgical tissue measuring about 1-2 cm3 were kept in RNAlater solution and held at -80 degrees C until needed. To prepare the library, multiplex PCR was applied. For sequencing, an Illumina HiSeq 2500 was employed. TCRbeta libraries were constructed through three rounds of nested PCR with primers (Table S4) according to protocols adapted from ARM-PCR. PCR products of 200-500 bp were gel-excised and purified with the QIAquick gel extraction kit before sequencing. Per the authors' processing: Trimmomatic was used to clean the reads, FLASH was used to merge the reads into complete CDR3 sequences, and MiTCR was used to assign the reads to V(D)J germline segments. Clonal diversity was computed as the inverse Simpson's index with VDJtools. Productive reads were defined as in-frame sequences without a premature stop codon. TCRdb's own reprocessing of the public reads used fastp at Q25 and MiXCR and kept productive beta chains. Rows matching on CDR3 protein sequence are summarized as one entry with the most common DNA and genes. TCRdb's processing, not the authors', yielded these V and J calls. The table for this sample lists 65,000 to 90,000 distinct CDR3 sequences; around 75% of them were counted only once. The ten biggest clones cover 10% to 15% of the sample.

Overall study outcomes, separate from this receptor: Significantly higher TCR diversity (inverse Simpson) was observed in tumor tissue than in normal lung tissue (around 450 vs 150, P = 0.0075, Mann-Whitney U test). Significantly higher TCR diversity was found in younger patients, and higher tumor TCR diversity was associated with shorter overall and disease-free survival. Only approximately 14 patients were included in the cohort, and the need for larger samples and more detailed clinical data was noted by the authors. The methods do not name the sequencing platform or mention unique molecular identifiers. Peripheral blood was not sequenced, so blood TCRbeta repertoires in these lung cancer patients were not examined. In normal lung, the top 100 clones accounted for a significantly larger cumulative share of the repertoire than in tumor tissue.

This clonotype was recorded at least ten times. No antigen is known for it. No much larger clonotype is one base removed from it; base qualities were not supplied. In this chain, TRBV6-6 is recombined with TRBJ2-7, with a weak D call of TRBD1 (6 bases match). Material: lung tumor tissue. The clonotype originates from a woman in her forties or fifties with non-small cell lung cancer. The base sequence is TGTGCCAGCGCCTACGCCAGGACAGACCTCTACGAGCAGTACTTC. Its amino acids are CASAYARTDLYEQYF.